The 25 T cell receptor beta chains presented below share a single source sample, sequenced in a study of beta chain features in type 1 diabetes. Reverse transcribing all isolated RNA meant expressed TCRB transcripts were sequenced. Sequencing used immunoSEQ multiplex PCR; TCRdb keeps in-frame clones, though not all of them. The sample lists under 900,000 clones, roughly 16% occurring once. Sequencing was performed on naive CD4+ T cells from blood. The receptors originated from a woman between 18 and 30 years old in good health.

A note on this clone: This may arise from a read error, as a much more abundant clone is one base away. Here the CDR3 DNA reads TGTGCCAGCACCTTATACAATGAGCAGTTCTTC. Translation: CASTLYNEQFF. The rearrangement links TRBV7-2 to TRBJ2-1, with D unclear. The CDR3 totals 11 residues. CDR1 and CDR2 (germline): SGHTA, FQGNSA.

The sample holds a few counts of this clone. V is TRBV7-2 and J is TRBJ2-3; TRBD1 might be the D (6 bases). CDR3 length: 12 amino acids. The germline gives CDR1 SGHTA, CDR2 FQGNSA. The ends were cut back, 5 bases at V and 7 bases at J, with 10 bases in the middle. This chain's CDR3 is CASSPQGNTQYF. CDR3 coding DNA: TGTGCCAGCAGCCCCCAGGGGAATACGCAGTATTTT.

The CDR3 sequence is CASSYLGTARGYTF. CDR3 nucleotides: TGTGCCAGCAGTTATTTGGGGACAGCACGTGGCTACACCTTC. The V gene is TRBV6-6, the J gene TRBJ1-2, with TRBD1 matching 7 bases. Trimming at V came to 3 bases and at J to 7 bases, leaving 8 bases not matched to a gene. The CDR3 covers 14 residues. The germline gives CDR1 MNHNY, CDR2 SVGAGI (reference sequence).

This clone was counted a few times. V usage is TRBV28 and J usage is TRBJ2-7, with D possibly matching TRBD1 (6 bases). The CDR3 runs to 14 residues. V was shortened by 8 bases and J by 2 bases, with 16 bases between the two germline ends. Germline assignment: CDR1 MDHEN and CDR2 SYDVKM. The DNA for the CDR3 is TGTGCCAGCCTGACTACAGGGTCCCCCTACGAGCAGTACTTC. Translation: CASLTTGSPYEQYF.

J is TRBJ2-5 and V is TRBV9, with TRBD1 identical over 11 bases. TRBJ2-7 matches the DNA end more closely, so the J call is doubtful. The CDR3 consists of 15 residues. Germline V gene data show CDR1 as SGDLS and CDR2 as YYNGEE. CDR3 residues: CASSAGGQGANEQYF. Written as DNA, the CDR3 is TGTGCCAGCAGCGCGGGTGGACAGGGGGCAAACGAGCAGTACTTC.

Only a few counts were recorded for this clone. V usage is TRBV4-3 and J usage is TRBJ2-7, with a possible D match to TRBD1 (6 bases). In germline, CDR1 is LGHNA, CDR2 YSLEER. CDR3 length: 15 residues. The V gene lost 0 bases and the J gene lost 6 bases, with 15 bases spanning the gap. The CDR3 DNA sequence: TGCGCCAGCAGCCAAGACCAGGGGTATCGAGGCGAGCAGTACTTC. Amino acids: CASSQDQGYRGEQYF.

The chain joins TRBV19 to TRBJ1-2; D not certain. Trimming took off 3 bases at V and 2 bases at J, with 7 bases between the two ends. Germline loops: CDR1 LNHDA, CDR2 SQIVND (reference sequence). The CDR3 has 13 amino acids. DNA of the CDR3: TGTGCCAGTAGTATTCAGGCCAACTATGGCTACACCTTC. As protein: CASSIQANYGYTF.

This clone has only a few counts. V is TRBV4-2 and J is TRBJ1-4; tentative D call: TRBD1 (6 bases). Trimming stripped 4 bases from V and 0 bases from J, with 9 bases between. Germline assignment: CDR1 LGHNA and CDR2 YNFKEQ. This CDR3 is 15 amino acids long. The CDR3 DNA follows: TGTGCCAGCAGCCGAGGACAGCCAACTAATGAAAAACTGTTTTTT. Translation gives CASSRGQPTNEKLFF.

V is TRBV10-3 and J is TRBJ2-3; 7 bases line up with TRBD1. The junction had 5 bases not matched to a gene; V was cut back by 5 bases and J by 0 bases. This CDR3 has 15 amino acids. Germline assignment: CDR1 ENHRY and CDR2 SYGVKD. This CDR3 is CAISSGGLSTDTQYF. The CDR3 DNA reads TGTGCCATCAGTTCAGGGGGTCTTAGCACAGATACGCAGTATTTT.

This clone came up a few times. This rearrangement joins TRBV7-8 to TRBJ2-1; 10 bases map to TRBD2. The CDR3 has 19 residues. The V gene's germline CDR1 is SGHVS and CDR2 FQNEAQ. With 5 bases clipped from V and 4 bases from J, the junction kept 17 bases outside the gene matches. This CDR3 reads CASSPLLTLAGARYNEQFF. The CDR3 nucleotides are TGTGCCAGCAGCCCTCTTCTCACCCTAGCGGGAGCTCGGTACAATGAGCAGTTCTTC.

CDR3 amino acids: CASSFISGETQYF. CDR3 coding DNA: TGTGCCAGCAGTTTTATCTCGGGAGAGACCCAGTACTTC. The chain is built from TRBV28 and TRBJ2-5; D not resolved. V shed 3 bases and J shed 4 bases, with 9 bases lying between them. The CDR3 length is 13 residues. Germline V gene sequence: CDR1 MDHEN, CDR2 SYDVKM.

The chain has TRBV28 and TRBJ2-1; 14 positions agree with TRBD2. This CDR3 has 14 residues. Germline V gene sequence: CDR1 MDHEN, CDR2 SYDVKM. Germline trimming cut 2 bases from V and 14 bases from J; bases unmatched to any gene: 5. The DNA for the CDR3 is TGTGCCAGCAGTTTACCGACTAGCGGGAGGGAAGAGTTCTTC. Its translation: CASSLPTSGREEFF.

This clone was counted a few times. This chain connects TRBV10-3 to TRBJ2-5; D might be TRBD2 (5 bases). CDR1 is ENHRY and CDR2 is SYGVKD in the germline V gene. This CDR3 comprises 15 residues. V gave up 0 bases and J gave up 5 bases, with 13 bases separating them. CDR3 amino acids: CAISESAGGSETQYF. In nucleotides, the CDR3 is TGTGCCATCAGTGAGTCCGCAGGAGGTTCGGAGACCCAGTACTTC.

This clone has only a few counts. CDR3 amino acids: CASSPSRNMSPEQYF. CDR3 in DNA: TGTGCCAGCAGCCCCAGCAGAAACATGTCCCCCGAGCAGTACTTC. The chain carries TRBV28 and TRBJ2-7; no clear D gene. The CDR3 is made up of 15 amino acids. Germline V gene data show CDR1 as MDHEN and CDR2 as SYDVKM. V was pared by 6 bases and J by 6 bases, with 21 bases between.

The V gene is TRBV10-3, the J gene TRBJ2-5; tentative D call: TRBD1 (6 bases). V shed 2 bases and J shed 4 bases, with 14 bases lying between them. This CDR3 spans 15 amino acids. Per the germline V gene, CDR1 is ENHRY and CDR2 is SYGVKD. The CDR3 loop is CAISEGRVGGETQYF. CDR3 bases: TGTGCCATCAGTGAGGGTAGGGTAGGGGGAGAGACCCAGTACTTC.

This clone has a single count. The chain recombines TRBV5-1 with TRBJ1-4, with a weak D call TRBD1 (5 bases). From germline, CDR1 is SGHRS and CDR2 YFSETQ. V was cut by 0 bases and J by 5 bases, with 17 bases left in between. The CDR3 covers 17 residues. CDR3 nucleotides: TGCGCCAGCAGCTTGGAGTACCCCTCAGGGAGAAATGAAAAACTGTTTTTT. Translated, it gives CASSLEYPSGRNEKLFF.

The sample holds a few counts of this clone. This CDR3 is also generated by other DNA sequences in the sample. V gene TRBV5-1 combines with J gene TRBJ2-5; tentative D call: TRBD2 (6 bases). Germline V gene sequence: CDR1 SGHRS, CDR2 YFSETQ. Between the trimmed V and J ends, which lost 2 bases and 5 bases, there was a span of 10 bases. CDR3 length equals 13 residues. CDR3 sequence reads: CASSLVGRETQYF. CDR3 DNA sequence: TGCGCCAGCAGCTTAGTGGGGAGGGAGACCCAGTACTTC.

This clone has only a few counts. This sequence joins TRBV4-2 and TRBJ1-5; perhaps TRBD1 as D (6 bases). The ends were cut back, 6 bases at V and 3 bases at J, with 12 bases in the middle. Germline V gene lookup returns CDR1 LGHNA and CDR2 YNFKEQ. This CDR3 has 14 residues. CDR3 sequence: CASSFGQNNQPQHF. DNA for the CDR3: TGTGCCAGCAGTTTTGGACAGAACAATCAGCCCCAGCATTTT.

This clone was seen a handful of times. The chain uses TRBV28 and TRBJ1-2; weak D call: TRBD1 (5 bases). Germline CDR1 reads MDHEN; CDR2 reads SYDVKM. CDR3 length: 12 amino acids. V was pared by 8 bases and J by 5 bases, with 12 bases between. The CDR3 protein is CASDQGGYGYTF. In DNA form, the CDR3 reads TGTGCCAGCGATCAGGGAGGTTATGGCTACACCTTC.

Only a few counts were recorded for this clone. The J gene is TRBJ2-7, the V gene TRBV28; D uncertain. The CDR3 extends over 15 amino acids. V was trimmed by 4 bases and J by 0 bases, leaving 13 bases between them. Germline V gives CDR1 MDHEN, CDR2 SYDVKM. CDR3 in DNA: TGTGCCAGCAGTTACCTTGGGCAGAGCTCCTACGAGCAGTACTTC. Its protein is CASSYLGQSSYEQYF.

This clone was observed a few times. This chain links TRBV4-1 with TRBJ2-4; D could derive from TRBD1 or TRBD2 (7 bases each). This CDR3 is 19 amino acids long. Germline CDR1 and CDR2: MGHRA and YSYEKL. V lost 0 bases, J lost 0 bases, and 18 bases lay in between. The CDR3 loop reads CASSQDPSTGTIAKNIQYF. CDR3 DNA sequence: TGCGCCAGCAGCCAAGATCCCTCGACAGGGACTATAGCCAAAAACATTCAGTACTTC.

V usage is TRBV6-5 and J usage is TRBJ2-7; D not resolved. Looked up from germline, CDR1 is MNHEY and CDR2 is SVGAGI. V was pared by 0 bases and J by 4 bases, with 13 bases between. The CDR3 consists of 15 residues. The CDR3 DNA is TGTGCCAGCAGTTACTCGAGCCAGGATATATACGAGCAGTACTTC. This encodes CASSYSSQDIYEQYF.

The chain combines TRBV28 with TRBJ2-7; possibly TRBD1 or TRBD2 for D (5 bases each). Germline-derived CDR1 and CDR2 are MDHEN and SYDVKM. Trimming cost V 6 bases and J 3 bases, with 15 bases left between them. The CDR3 has 14 residues. In nucleotides, the CDR3 is TGTGCCAGCAGGCAGGGAGTCGACTACTACGAGCAGTACTTC. It specifies CASRQGVDYYEQYF.

This clone was recorded a few times. One junction end disagrees with the germline gene, perhaps due to a read error. The chain joins TRBV7-7 to TRBJ2-1; D remains ambiguous. Germline V gives CDR1 SSHAT, CDR2 FNYEAQ (reference sequence). The CDR3 has 13 amino acids. This CDR3 is CASSARVFDEQFF. DNA for the CDR3: TGTGCTAGCAGCGCCAGAGTATTCGATGAGCAGTTCTTC.

This clone came up a few times. This sequence joins TRBV6-6 and TRBJ2-5; D is perhaps TRBD2 (7 bases). CDR3 size: 14 residues. Per the germline V gene, CDR1 is MNHNY and CDR2 is SVGAGI (reference sequence). V shed 7 bases and J shed 5 bases, with 17 bases lying between them. CDR3 nucleotide sequence: TGTGCCAGCACCAGGACCAGGGGAGGGGAGACCCAGTACTTC. Translated: CASTRTRGGETQYF.